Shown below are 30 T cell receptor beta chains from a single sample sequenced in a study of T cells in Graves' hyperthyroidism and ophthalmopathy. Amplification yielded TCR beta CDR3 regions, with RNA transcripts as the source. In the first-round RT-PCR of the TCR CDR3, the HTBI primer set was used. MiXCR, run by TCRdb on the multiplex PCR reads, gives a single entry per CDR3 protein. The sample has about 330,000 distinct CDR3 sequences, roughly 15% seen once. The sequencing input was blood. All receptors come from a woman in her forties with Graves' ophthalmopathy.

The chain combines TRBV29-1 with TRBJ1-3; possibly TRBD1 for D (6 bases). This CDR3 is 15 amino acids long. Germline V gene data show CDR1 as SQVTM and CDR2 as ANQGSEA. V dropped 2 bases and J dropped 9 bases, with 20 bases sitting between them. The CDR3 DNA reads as TGCAGCGTTGAAATTATGGGGGGCGCGGGTCGCACCATATATTTT. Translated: CSVEIMGGAGRTIYF.

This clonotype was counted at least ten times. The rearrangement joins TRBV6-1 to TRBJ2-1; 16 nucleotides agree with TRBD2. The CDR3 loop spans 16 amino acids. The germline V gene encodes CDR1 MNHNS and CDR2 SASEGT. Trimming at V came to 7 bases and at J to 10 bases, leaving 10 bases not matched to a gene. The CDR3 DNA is TGTGCCAGCAATAGGGAGGGACTAGCGGGAGGGGGAGAGCAGTTCTTC. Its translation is CASNREGLAGGGEQFF.

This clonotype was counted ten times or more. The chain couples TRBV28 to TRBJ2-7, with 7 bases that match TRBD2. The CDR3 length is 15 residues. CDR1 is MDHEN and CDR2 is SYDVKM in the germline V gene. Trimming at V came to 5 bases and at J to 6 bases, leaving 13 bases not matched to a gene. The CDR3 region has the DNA TGTGCCAGCAGTGTCTGGGCGGGAGTTTTGGTCGAGCAGTACTTC. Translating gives CASSVWAGVLVEQYF.

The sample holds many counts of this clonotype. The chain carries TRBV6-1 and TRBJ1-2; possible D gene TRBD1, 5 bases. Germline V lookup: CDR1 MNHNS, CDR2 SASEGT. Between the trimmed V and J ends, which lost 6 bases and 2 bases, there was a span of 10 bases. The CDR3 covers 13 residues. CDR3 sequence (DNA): TGTGCCAGCAGACCGACAGCCAACTATGGCTACACCTTC. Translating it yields CASRPTANYGYTF.

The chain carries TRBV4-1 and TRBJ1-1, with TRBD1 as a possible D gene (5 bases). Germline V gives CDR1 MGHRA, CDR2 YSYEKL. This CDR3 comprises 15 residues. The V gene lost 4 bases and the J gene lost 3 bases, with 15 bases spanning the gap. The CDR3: CASSRDADTHTEAFF. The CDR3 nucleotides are TGCGCCAGCAGCCGCGATGCGGACACACACACTGAAGCTTTCTTT.

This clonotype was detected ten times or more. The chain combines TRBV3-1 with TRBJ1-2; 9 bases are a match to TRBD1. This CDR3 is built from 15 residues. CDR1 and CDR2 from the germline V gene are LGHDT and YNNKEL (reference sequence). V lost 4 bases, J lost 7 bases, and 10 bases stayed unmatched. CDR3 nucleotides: TGTGCCAGCAGCCTAAGACCGGGACAGGGAGTTGGCTACACCTTC. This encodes CASSLRPGQGVGYTF.

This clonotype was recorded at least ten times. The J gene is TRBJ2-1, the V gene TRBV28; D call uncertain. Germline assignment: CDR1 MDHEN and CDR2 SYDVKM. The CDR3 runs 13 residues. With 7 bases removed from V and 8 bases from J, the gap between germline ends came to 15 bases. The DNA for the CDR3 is TGTGCCAGCAATATCTTCTCTAAGGATGAGCAGTTCTTC. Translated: CASNIFSKDEQFF.

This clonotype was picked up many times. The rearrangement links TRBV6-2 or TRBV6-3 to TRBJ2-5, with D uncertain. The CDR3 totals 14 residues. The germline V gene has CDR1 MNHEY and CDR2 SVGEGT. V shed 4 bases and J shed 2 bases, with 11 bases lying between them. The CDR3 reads CASSSNAFQETQYF. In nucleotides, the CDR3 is TGTGCCAGCAGTTCCAATGCCTTTCAAGAGACCCAGTACTTC.

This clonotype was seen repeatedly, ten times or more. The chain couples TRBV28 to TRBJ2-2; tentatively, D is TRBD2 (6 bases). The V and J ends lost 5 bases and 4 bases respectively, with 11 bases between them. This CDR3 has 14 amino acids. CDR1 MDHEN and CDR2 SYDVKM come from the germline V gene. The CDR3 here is CASSIPGLTGELFF. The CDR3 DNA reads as TGTGCCAGCAGTATACCGGGACTCACCGGGGAGCTGTTTTTT.

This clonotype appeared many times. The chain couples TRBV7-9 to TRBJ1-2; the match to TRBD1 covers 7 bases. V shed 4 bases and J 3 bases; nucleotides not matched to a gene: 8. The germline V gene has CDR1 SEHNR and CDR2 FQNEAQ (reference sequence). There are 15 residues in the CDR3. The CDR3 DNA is TGTGCCAGCAGCTCCAGGGGGTTTATCGACTATGGCTACACCTTC. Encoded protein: CASSSRGFIDYGYTF.

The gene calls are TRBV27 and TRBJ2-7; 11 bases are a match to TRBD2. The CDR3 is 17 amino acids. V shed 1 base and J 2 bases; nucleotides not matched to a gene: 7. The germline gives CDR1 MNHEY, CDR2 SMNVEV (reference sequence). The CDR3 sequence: CASSLLKTSGSTYEQYF. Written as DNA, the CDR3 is TGTGCCAGCAGTTTATTGAAAACTAGCGGGAGTACCTACGAGCAGTACTTC.

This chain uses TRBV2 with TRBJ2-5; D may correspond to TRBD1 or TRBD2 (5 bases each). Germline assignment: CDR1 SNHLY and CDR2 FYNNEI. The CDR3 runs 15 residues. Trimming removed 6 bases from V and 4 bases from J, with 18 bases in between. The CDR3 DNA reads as TGTGCCAGCAGCCGGGGCAGTGTAAAGGGAGAGACCCAGTACTTC. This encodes CASSRGSVKGETQYF.

Here the CDR3 reads CASSVAGPNEKLFF. CDR3 DNA: TGTGCCAGCAGCGTAGCAGGGCCTAATGAAAAACTGTTTTTT. This chain links TRBV9 with TRBJ1-4; tentative D call: TRBD1 (5 bases). The CDR3 is 14 residues long. V lost 0 bases, J lost 3 bases, and 6 bases lay in between. Germline CDR1 is SGDLS and CDR2 is YYNGEE. Supplemented by reference TRBV9 and TRBJ1-4, the full variable domain reads DSGVTQTPKHLITATGQRVTLRCSPRSGDLSVYWYQQSLDQGLQFLIQYYNGEERAKGNILERFSAQQFPDLHSELNLSSLELGDSALYFCASSVAGPNEKLFFGSGTQLSVL.

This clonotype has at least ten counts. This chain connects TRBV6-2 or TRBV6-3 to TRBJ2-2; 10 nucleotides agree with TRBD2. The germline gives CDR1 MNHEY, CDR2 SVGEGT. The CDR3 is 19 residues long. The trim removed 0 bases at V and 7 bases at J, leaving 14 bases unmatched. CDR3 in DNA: TGTGCCAGCAGTTACTCGCCAGGGGTGGCTAGCGGGAGTTACGGGGAGCTGTTTTTT. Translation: CASSYSPGVASGSYGELFF.

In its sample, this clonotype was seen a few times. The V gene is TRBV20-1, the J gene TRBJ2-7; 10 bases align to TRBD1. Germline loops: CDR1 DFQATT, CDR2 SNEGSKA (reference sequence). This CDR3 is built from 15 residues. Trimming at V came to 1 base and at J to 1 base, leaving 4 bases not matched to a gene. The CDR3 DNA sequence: TGCAGTGCTAGAGCCCCGGGACAGGGGTCCTACGAGCAGTACTTC. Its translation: CSARAPGQGSYEQYF.

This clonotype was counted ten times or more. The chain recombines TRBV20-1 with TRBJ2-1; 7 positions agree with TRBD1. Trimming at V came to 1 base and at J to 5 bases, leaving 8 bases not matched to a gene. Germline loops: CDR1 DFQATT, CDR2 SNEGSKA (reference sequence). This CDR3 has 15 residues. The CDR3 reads CSARGLRTGDNEQFF. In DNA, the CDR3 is TGCAGTGCTAGAGGACTTCGGACAGGAGACAATGAGCAGTTCTTC.

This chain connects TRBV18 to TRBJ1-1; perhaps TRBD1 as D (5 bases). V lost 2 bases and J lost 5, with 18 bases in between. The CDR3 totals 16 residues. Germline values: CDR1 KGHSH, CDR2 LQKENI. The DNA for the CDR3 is TGTGCCAGCTCACCAGTAGGGGCGGCGGTTGATACTGAAGCTTTCTTT. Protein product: CASSPVGAAVDTEAFF. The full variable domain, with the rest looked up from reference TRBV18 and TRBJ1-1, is NAGVMQNPRHLVRRRGQEARLRCSPMKGHSHVYWYRQLPEEGLKFMVYLQKENIIDESGMPKERFSAEFPKEGPSILRIQQVVRGDSAAYFCASSPVGAAVDTEAFFGQGTRLTVV.

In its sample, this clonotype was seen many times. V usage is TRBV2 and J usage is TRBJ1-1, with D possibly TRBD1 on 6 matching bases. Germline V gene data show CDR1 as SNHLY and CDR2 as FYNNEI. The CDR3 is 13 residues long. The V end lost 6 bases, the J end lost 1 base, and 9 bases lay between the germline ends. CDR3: CASRRDTNTEAFF. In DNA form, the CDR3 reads TGTGCCAGCAGACGGGACACGAACACTGAAGCTTTCTTT.

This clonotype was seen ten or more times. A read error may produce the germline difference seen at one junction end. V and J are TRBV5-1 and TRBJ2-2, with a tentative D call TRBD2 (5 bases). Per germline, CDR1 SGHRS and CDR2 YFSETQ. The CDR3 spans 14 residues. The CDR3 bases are TGTGCCAGCAGTTTTGGAGGGAACACCGGGGAGCTGTTTTTT. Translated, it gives CASSFGGNTGELFF.

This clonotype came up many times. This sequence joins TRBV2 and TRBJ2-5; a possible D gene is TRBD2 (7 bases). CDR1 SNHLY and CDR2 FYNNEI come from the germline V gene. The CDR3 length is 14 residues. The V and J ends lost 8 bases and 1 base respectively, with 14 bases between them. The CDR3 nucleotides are TGTGCCAGCGGAAGCGGGACACGCCAAGAGACCCAGTACTTC. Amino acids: CASGSGTRQETQYF.

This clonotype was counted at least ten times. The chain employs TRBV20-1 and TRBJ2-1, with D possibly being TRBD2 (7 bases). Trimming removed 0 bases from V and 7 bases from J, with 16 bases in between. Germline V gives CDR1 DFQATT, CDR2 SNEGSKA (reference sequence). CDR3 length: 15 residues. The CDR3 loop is CSARDLRGGRNEQFF. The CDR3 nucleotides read TGCAGTGCTAGAGATTTGAGGGGGGGCCGGAATGAGCAGTTCTTC.

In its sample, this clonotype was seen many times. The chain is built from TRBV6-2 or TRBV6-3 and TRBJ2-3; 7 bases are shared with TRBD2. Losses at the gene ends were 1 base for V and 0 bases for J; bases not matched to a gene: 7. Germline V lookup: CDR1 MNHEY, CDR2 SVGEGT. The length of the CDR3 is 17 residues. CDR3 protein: CASSYFPLADSTDTQYF. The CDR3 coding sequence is TGTGCCAGCAGTTACTTTCCCCTAGCGGATAGCACAGATACGCAGTATTTT.

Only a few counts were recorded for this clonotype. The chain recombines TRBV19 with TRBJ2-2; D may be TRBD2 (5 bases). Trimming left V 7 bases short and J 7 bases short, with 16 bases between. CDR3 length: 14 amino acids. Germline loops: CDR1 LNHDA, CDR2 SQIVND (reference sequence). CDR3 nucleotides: TGTGCCAGTACGAAGGTCCCCCGGGGCGGGGAGCTGTTTTTT. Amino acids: CASTKVPRGGELFF. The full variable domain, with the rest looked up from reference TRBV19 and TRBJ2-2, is DGGITQSPKYLFRKEGQNVTLSCEQNLNHDAMYWYRQDPGQGLRLIYYSQIVNDFQKGDIAEGYSVSREKKESFPLTVTSAQKNPTAFYLCASTKVPRGGELFFGEGSRLTVL.

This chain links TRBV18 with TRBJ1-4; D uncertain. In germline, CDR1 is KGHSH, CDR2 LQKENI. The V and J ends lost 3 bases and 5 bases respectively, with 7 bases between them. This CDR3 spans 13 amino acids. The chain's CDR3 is CASSPKENEKLFF. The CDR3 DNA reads TGTGCCAGCTCACCTAAGGAAAATGAAAAACTGTTTTTT.

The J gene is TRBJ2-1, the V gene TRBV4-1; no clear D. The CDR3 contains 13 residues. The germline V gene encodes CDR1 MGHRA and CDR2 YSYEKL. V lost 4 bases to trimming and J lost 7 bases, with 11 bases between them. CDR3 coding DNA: TGCGCCAGCAGCCTAGACTCCAAGAATGAGCAGTTCTTC. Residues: CASSLDSKNEQFF.

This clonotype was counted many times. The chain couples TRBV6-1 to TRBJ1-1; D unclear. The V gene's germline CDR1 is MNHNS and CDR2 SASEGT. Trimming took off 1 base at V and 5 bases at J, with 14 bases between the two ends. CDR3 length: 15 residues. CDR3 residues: CASSEGAGYWTEAFF. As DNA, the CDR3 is TGTGCCAGCAGTGAAGGGGCCGGGTATTGGACTGAAGCTTTCTTT.

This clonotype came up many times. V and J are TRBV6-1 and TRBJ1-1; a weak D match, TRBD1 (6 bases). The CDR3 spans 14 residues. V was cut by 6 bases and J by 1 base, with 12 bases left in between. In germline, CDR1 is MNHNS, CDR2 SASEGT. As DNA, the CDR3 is TGTGCCAGCAGCCGAATGACAGGGAACACTGAAGCTTTCTTT. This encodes CASSRMTGNTEAFF.

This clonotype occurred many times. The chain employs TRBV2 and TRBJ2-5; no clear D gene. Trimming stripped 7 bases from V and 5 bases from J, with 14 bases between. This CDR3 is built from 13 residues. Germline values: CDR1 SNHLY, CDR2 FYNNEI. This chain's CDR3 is CASTLPRRETQYF. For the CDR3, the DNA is TGTGCCAGCACCCTACCGAGACGGGAGACCCAGTACTTC.

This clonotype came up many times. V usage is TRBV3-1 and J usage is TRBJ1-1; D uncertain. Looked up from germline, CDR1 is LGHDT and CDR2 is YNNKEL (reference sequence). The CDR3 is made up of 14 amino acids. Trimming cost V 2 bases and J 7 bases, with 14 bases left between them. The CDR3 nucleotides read TGTGCCAGCAGCCAAACCAACCGAGGCGGTGAAGCTTTCTTT. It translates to CASSQTNRGGEAFF.

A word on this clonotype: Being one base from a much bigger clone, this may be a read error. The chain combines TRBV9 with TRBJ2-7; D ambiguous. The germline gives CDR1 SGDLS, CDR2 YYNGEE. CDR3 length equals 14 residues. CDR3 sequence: CASIVEPRSYEQYF. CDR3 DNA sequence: TGTGCCAGCATCGTAGAACCGCGCTCCTACGAGCAGTACTTC.